The sequence of this TCR beta chain was determined in a study of cytomegalovirus exposure and HLA in healthy donors. This CDR3 contains 16 residues. V was pared by 0 bases and J by 4 bases, with 3 bases of the junction left unmatched. Germline V gene lookup returns CDR1 SGHRS and CDR2 YFSETQ. A multiplex PCR was run with 60 Vbeta primers and 13 Jbeta primers. Sequenced by immunoSEQ multiplex PCR; TCRdb stores in-frame clones only, minus some. The top ten clones hold around 8% of a sample with about 160,000 clones, roughly 80% of them seen once. Study-level results: Presence/absence analyses took donor sequencing depth as roughly uniform. An analysis done earlier found most TCR beta V segments productive about 87% or about 30% of the time. Reportedly, fewer N-insertions than the roughly 700-donor mean appeared in an Asian-associated ancestry cluster in a later analysis. It was only CMV serostatus that was available as immune exposure information.

The count of this clone is one. Its antigen remains unknown. This chain uses TRBV5-1 with TRBJ2-4, with 11 bases lining up with TRBD1. What was sequenced was PBMCs. This receptor was identified in a male donor in good health and CMV-seropositive. The CDR3 coding sequence is TGCGCCAGCAGCTTGGGGACAGGGGGCCTTAAAAACATTCAGTACTTC. Translating it yields CASSLGTGGLKNIQYF.